These 24 T cell receptor beta chains were sequenced from one sample in a study of identical twins. TCRdb processed the 5' RACE reads anew with MiXCR; each CDR3 protein has one entry. The table has 350,000 to 450,000 distinct CDR3 sequences, under 20% seen once; the top ten hold 12%. The sequenced material came from naive T cells sorted from blood. These receptors came from a man in his fifties or sixties in good health.

This clonotype was detected many times. The chain couples TRBV27 to TRBJ2-7; 11 bases are a match to TRBD1. Germline loops: CDR1 MNHEY, CDR2 SMNVEV (reference sequence). With 7 bases clipped from V and 5 bases from J, the junction kept 10 bases outside the gene matches. This CDR3 has 15 amino acids. The CDR3 DNA follows: TGTGCCAGCAACTCCGGGACAGGGGGTAAAAACGAGCAGTACTTC. Translating gives CASNSGTGGKNEQYF.

The chain links TRBV28 to TRBJ1-2; D gene ambiguous. CDR3 size: 10 residues. Deletions cut 10 bases from V and 5 bases from J, with 8 bases between. The germline V gene has CDR1 MDHEN and CDR2 SYDVKM. CDR3 in DNA: TGTGCCACCCTCCGTTATGGCTACACCTTC. This encodes CATLRYGYTF.

There are a few counts of this clonotype. This rearrangement joins TRBV12-3 or TRBV12-4 to TRBJ1-1; 7 bases fit TRBD1. J gave up 0 bases and V 5 bases, and 6 bases lay outside the gene matches. The CDR3 totals 15 residues. CDR3 coding DNA: TGTGCCAGCAGTCCAGGGGGGACGATGAACACTGAAGCTTTCTTT. Its protein is CASSPGGTMNTEAFF.

This rearrangement joins TRBV5-6 to TRBJ2-5; D is possibly TRBD1 or TRBD2 (6 bases each). Looked up from germline, CDR1 is SGHDT and CDR2 is YYEEEE. Trimming shortened V by 1 base and J by 5 bases, and 21 bases separated the two germline ends. The CDR3 is made up of 17 amino acids. The CDR3 loop is CASSLSVTGAQGETQYF. The CDR3, as DNA: TGTGCCAGCAGCTTGTCGGTAACGGGGGCGCAGGGGGAGACCCAGTACTTC.

The gene calls are TRBV4-3 and TRBJ2-3; 8 nucleotides match TRBD2. The CDR3 sequence is 16 residues long. J was trimmed by 6 bases and V by 0 bases; bases with no gene match: 8. CDR1 and CDR2 from the germline V gene are LGHNA and YSLEER. DNA for the CDR3: TGCGCCAGCAGCCAAGACTACGGGAGGGCCCCCGATACGCAGTATTTT. Residues: CASSQDYGRAPDTQYF.

The V call is TRBV6-1, the J call TRBJ1-2, with 7 bases that match TRBD1. The CDR3 sequence is 14 residues long. Per the germline V gene, CDR1 is MNHNS and CDR2 is SASEGT. The J segment lost 4 bases and the V segment lost 5 bases, leaving 7 bases of the junction unmatched. The CDR3 region has the DNA TGTGCCAGCAGTAAACAGGGGTCCCTCTATGGCTACACCTTC. Its translation is CASSKQGSLYGYTF.

This clonotype appeared many times. The chain carries TRBV4-3 and TRBJ2-1, with 9 bases matching TRBD2. Germline V lookup: CDR1 LGHNA, CDR2 YSLEER. After removal of 3 bases from V and 4 bases from J, the junction contained 10 bases not matched to a gene. The CDR3 is made up of 17 amino acids. The CDR3 nucleotides read TGCGCCAGCAGCCACGAAGCAAGAGCGGGGGGATACAATGAGCAGTTCTTC. This gives the protein CASSHEARAGGYNEQFF.

J is TRBJ2-1 and V is TRBV10-3, with 12 bases that match TRBD2. CDR3 size: 18 residues. With V trimmed by 4 bases and J by 9 bases, 16 bases remained unmatched. Germline assignment: CDR1 ENHRY and CDR2 SYGVKD. The CDR3 region is CAISAHPKTSGGRSEQFF. Written as DNA, the CDR3 is TGTGCCATCAGTGCCCACCCGAAAACTAGCGGGGGGCGTAGTGAGCAGTTCTTC.

This clonotype was seen a handful of times. This sequence joins TRBV29-1 and TRBJ2-7; 10 bases map to TRBD1. Germline trimming cut 4 bases from V and 2 bases from J; bases unmatched to any gene: 5. Germline V lookup: CDR1 SQVTM, CDR2 ANQGSEA. This CDR3 is built from 14 residues. This chain's CDR3 is CSVAGDRGTYEQYF. The CDR3 DNA reads TGCAGCGTTGCTGGGGACAGGGGAACCTACGAGCAGTACTTC.

This clonotype was seen at least ten times. The chain combines TRBV18 with TRBJ2-7; a weak D match, TRBD1 (6 bases). The CDR3 totals 13 residues. V lost 3 bases to trimming and J lost 4 bases, with 10 bases between them. Germline V CDR1 and CDR2: KGHSH, LQKENI. CDR3 bases: TGTGCCAGCTCACCTAGCACAGGGTACGAGCAGTACTTC. Translation: CASSPSTGYEQYF. Drawing the rest from reference TRBV18 and TRBJ2-7, the complete variable domain is NAGVMQNPRHLVRRRGQEARLRCSPMKGHSHVYWYRQLPEEGLKFMVYLQKENIIDESGMPKERFSAEFPKEGPSILRIQQVVRGDSAAYFCASSPSTGYEQYFGPGTRLTVT.

This clonotype was recorded many times. The chain has TRBV7-9 and TRBJ2-1; D not resolved. V dropped 6 bases and J dropped 4 bases, with 19 bases sitting between them. The CDR3 is made up of 16 amino acids. CDR1 and CDR2 from the germline V gene are SEHNR and FQNEAQ (reference sequence). DNA of the CDR3: TGTGCCAGCAGGTCCCCCGCACCCCGGCCTTACAATGAGCAGTTCTTC. Translating it yields CASRSPAPRPYNEQFF. The full variable domain, completed using reference TRBV7-9 and TRBJ2-1, is DTGVSQNPRHKITKRGQNVTFRCDPISEHNRLYWYRQTLGQGPEFLTYFQNEAQLEKSRLLSDRFSAERPKGSFSTLEIQRTEQGDSAMYLCASRSPAPRPYNEQFFGPGTRLTVL.

This clonotype was recorded at least ten times. The chain links TRBV20-1 to TRBJ2-3; 12 bases agree with TRBD2. Germline lookup yields CDR1 DFQATT and CDR2 SNEGSKA (reference sequence). V shed 3 bases and J 4 bases; nucleotides not matched to a gene: 2. The CDR3 covers 14 residues. DNA for the CDR3: TGCAGTGCTAGTCCTAGCGGGAGGGCAGATACGCAGTATTTT. Its translation is CSASPSGRADTQYF.

There are a few counts of this clonotype. The chain joins TRBV5-6 to TRBJ2-3; TRBD1 might be the D (6 bases). Trimming shortened V by 2 bases and J by 10 bases, and 17 bases separated the two germline ends. This CDR3 is built from 14 residues. Per germline, CDR1 SGHDT and CDR2 YYEEEE. CDR3 amino acids: CASSLQGLGVAQYF. CDR3 bases: TGTGCCAGCAGCTTACAGGGCCTGGGGGTGGCGCAGTATTTT. The entire variable domain, with the rest obtained from reference TRBV5-6 and TRBJ2-3, is as follows: DAGVTQSPTHLIKTRGQQVTLRCSPKSGHDTVSWYQQALGQGPQFIFQYYEEEERQRGNFPDRFSGHQFPNYSSELNVNALLLGDSALYLCASSLQGLGVAQYFGPGTRLTVL.

This clonotype occurred many times. The rearrangement joins TRBV12-3 or TRBV12-4 to TRBJ1-1; D not certain. This CDR3 region has 13 residues. Trimming shortened V by 7 bases and J by 10 bases, and 19 bases separated the two germline ends. The CDR3 here is CASTSARGLIAFF. The CDR3 nucleotides are TGTGCCAGCACCTCGGCAAGAGGGCTTATAGCTTTCTTT.

The J gene is TRBJ2-3, the V gene TRBV2; either TRBD1 or TRBD2 may fit D (5 bases each). CDR3 length: 12 residues. Trimming removed 6 bases from V and 4 bases from J, with 8 bases in between. Germline values: CDR1 SNHLY, CDR2 FYNNEI. CDR3 loop: CASRGVADTQYF. The DNA for the CDR3 is TGTGCCAGCAGGGGGGTGGCAGATACGCAGTATTTT.

The chain recombines TRBV10-3 with TRBJ2-1; TRBD2 is a possible D gene (6 bases). Germline CDR1 is ENHRY and CDR2 is SYGVKD. There are 16 residues in the CDR3. The V and J ends lost 0 bases and 7 bases respectively, with 16 bases between them. CDR3 region: CAISESGRRGENEQFF. In DNA, the CDR3 is TGTGCCATCAGTGAGTCAGGGCGGAGGGGAGAGAATGAGCAGTTCTTC.

In its sample, this clonotype was seen once. The J gene is TRBJ1-2, the V gene TRBV5-4; TRBD1 matches 7 bases. V shed 4 bases and J 3 bases; nucleotides not matched to a gene: 3. Germline V gene lookup returns CDR1 SGHNT and CDR2 YYREEE (reference sequence). The CDR3 totals 13 residues. The CDR3, as DNA: TGTGCCAGCAGCGTAGACAGGGACTATGGCTACACCTTC. It encodes CASSVDRDYGYTF. The full variable domain, with the rest looked up from reference TRBV5-4 and TRBJ1-2, is ETGVTQSPTHLIKTRGQQVTLRCSSQSGHNTVSWYQQALGQGPQFIFQYYREEENGRGNFPPRFSGLQFPNYSSELNVNALELDDSALYLCASSVDRDYGYTFGSGTRLTVV.

The chain carries TRBV7-2 and TRBJ2-7; D is unresolved. V was trimmed by 5 bases and J by 4 bases, leaving 12 bases between them. The CDR3 is 13 amino acids. Per the germline V gene, CDR1 is SGHTA and CDR2 is FQGNSA. The CDR3 spells CASSPSRSYEQYF. CDR3 in DNA: TGTGCCAGCAGCCCCAGTCGGTCTTACGAGCAGTACTTC.

Ten or more counts support this clonotype. Mismatch with germline at one junction end may stem from a read error. The gene calls are TRBV5-1 and TRBJ2-1; 7 positions match TRBD2. The CDR3 totals 13 residues. Germline V lookup: CDR1 SGHRS, CDR2 YFSETQ. The CDR3 region has the DNA TGTGCCAGCAGCTTGGGAGGGCGAAATGAGCAGTTCTTC. It yields the protein CASSLGGRNEQFF.

This chain links TRBV15 with TRBJ2-1; 8 nucleotides line up with TRBD1. V lost 4 bases and J lost 6; bases outside the gene matches: 8. Germline CDR1 and CDR2: LNHNV and YYDKDF (reference sequence). This CDR3 spans 15 amino acids. This CDR3 reads CATSIRTGTANEQFF. In nucleotides, the CDR3 is TGTGCCACCAGCATTCGGACAGGGACGGCCAATGAGCAGTTCTTC.

The rearrangement joins TRBV7-2 to TRBJ2-7, with D perhaps matching TRBD1 or TRBD2 (5 bases each). Trimming stripped 0 bases from V and 0 bases from J, with 12 bases between. CDR1 and CDR2 from the germline V gene are SGHTA and FQGNSA. The CDR3 covers 16 residues. The CDR3 region is CASSLAARDGSYEQYF. The CDR3 DNA follows: TGTGCCAGCAGCTTAGCAGCACGGGACGGCTCCTACGAGCAGTACTTC.

This clonotype was counted at least ten times. The chain carries TRBV12-3 or TRBV12-4 and TRBJ2-2, with 8 bases fitting TRBD1. The CDR3 length is 14 residues. V lost 11 bases to trimming and J lost 0 bases; unmatched junction nucleotides: 5. This CDR3 reads CAGKDRANTGELFF. CDR3 nucleotides: TGTGCCGGCAAGGACAGGGCGAACACCGGGGAGCTGTTTTTT.

This clonotype was detected many times. The genes are TRBV29-1 and TRBJ2-1; 9 bases map to TRBD2. J lost 7 bases, V lost 8 bases, and 12 bases had no gene match. Germline CDR1 is SQVTM and CDR2 is ANQGSEA. This CDR3 region has 14 residues. The CDR3 coding sequence is TGCAGCCCTCACGTCCTAGCGGGAAAAAATGAGCAGTTCTTC. It yields the protein CSPHVLAGKNEQFF.

The CDR3 reads CASSEASGGPGAQYF. In nucleotides, the CDR3 is TGTGCCAGCAGTGAGGCTAGCGGGGGGCCTGGGGCCCAGTACTTC. The chain is built from TRBV6-1 and TRBJ2-5; TRBD2 aligns across 11 bases. Germline lookup yields CDR1 MNHNS and CDR2 SASEGT. This CDR3 is 15 amino acids long. J gave up 9 bases and V 3 bases, and 9 bases lay outside the gene matches.